This is a list of T cell receptor beta chains from one sample in a study of T cell changes during pregnancy in multiple sclerosis. The repertoire was sequenced with immunoSEQ multiplex PCR; TCRdb's copy has only in-frame clones and lacks some. The data show fewer than 60,000 clones, with approximately 95% seen just once and almost 6% held by the top ten. The sample consisted of CD8+ T cells from peripheral blood mononuclear cells, taken in the first trimester of pregnancy. All receptors come from a female donor with multiple sclerosis, enrolled in a pregnancy study. CDR3s include the opening cysteine and the closing phenylalanine or tryptophan. Fields, in order: J gene, clone size, V gene, D gene, CDR3 protein, CDR3 DNA. The D gene is left open where the match is weak. Rows give clone size only sometimes, using once, few, many, or a class for an expanded clone.

TRBJ2-7	NA	TRBV5-1	NA	CASSLISEDEQYF	TGCGCCAGCAGCTTGATTTCAGAGGACGAGCAGTACTTC
TRBJ2-7	NA	TRBV5-4	NA	CASSFGVAGEQYF	TGTGCCAGCAGCTTCGGGGTAGCTGGCGAGCAGTACTTC
TRBJ2-3	NA	TRBV7-8	TRBD1	CASSPPGQTADTQYF	TGTGCCAGCAGCCCTCCGGGACAGACCGCTGATACGCAGTATTTT
TRBJ1-2	NA	TRBV20-1	NA	CSARQDYGYTF	TGCAGTGCGAGACAGGACTATGGCTACACCTTC
TRBJ2-7	once	TRBV29-1	TRBD2	CSALAGGSEQYF	TGCAGCGCGCTAGCGGGAGGGAGCGAGCAGTACTTC
TRBJ2-1	NA	TRBV11-2	TRBD1	CASSSLQGAGEQFF	TGTGCCAGCAGCTCCCTACAGGGGGCTGGTGAGCAGTTCTTC
TRBJ2-3	NA	TRBV30	TRBD2	CAWSVPWLEERREGLDTQYF	TGTGCCTGGAGTGTACCCTGGCTCGAGGAGCGGAGGGAGGGCCTAGATACGCAGTATTTT
TRBJ1-2	NA	TRBV29-1	TRBD1	CSVEDRGYEQGRQVYGYTF	TGCAGCGTTGAAGATAGGGGATATGAACAGGGGAGGCAAGTCTATGGCTACACCTTC
TRBJ2-3	NA	TRBV7-9	TRBD2	CASSPGLASTDTQYF	TGTGCCAGCAGCCCTGGACTAGCGAGCACAGATACGCAGTATTTT
TRBJ2-7	NA	TRBV4-3	NA	CASSPGLGLGAAEQYF	TGCGCCAGCAGCCCCGGGCTGGGTCTAGGGGCGGCCGAGCAGTACTTC
TRBJ2-1	NA	TRBV9	NA	CASSVGASPSDYQFF	TGTGCCAGCAGCGTAGGGGCCTCTCCATCGGACTATCAGTTCTTC
TRBJ1-2	medium-sized	TRBV27	NA	CASRAGANYGYTF	TGTGCCAGCAGGGCGGGGGCTAACTATGGCTACACCTTC
TRBJ2-1	NA	TRBV5-1	NA	CASSSDYSAYNEQFF	TGCGCCAGCAGCTCGGACTACTCGGCCTACAATGAGCAGTTCTTC
TRBJ2-3	NA	TRBV28	NA	CASSQANPNTQYF	TGTGCCAGCAGTCAAGCCAATCCAAATACGCAGTATTTT
TRBJ1-1	NA	TRBV6-6	NA	CASSNGLSRRDTEAFF	TGTGCCAGCAGTAACGGACTAAGCCGGAGGGACACTGAAGCTTTCTTT